This TCR beta chain came from a study of tumor and adjacent non-tumor tissue in lung cancer. Study details: Samples averaged about 4.2 million productive TCRbeta reads each.

RNA was extracted from bulk tissue without any cell sorting. This clonotype was recorded a few times. A modified ARM-PCR protocol with three rounds of nested PCR amplified TCRbeta. One entry per CDR3 protein, called by TCRdb with MiXCR from the multiplex PCR reads. Here the sample spans 200,000 to 250,000 distinct CDR3 sequences, 70% to 75% being singletons. Specimen: lung tumor tissue. The TCR originated in a man in his 60s with non-small cell lung cancer.

The CDR3 region is CASSSGRVAKNIQYF. CDR3 nucleotides: TGTGCCAGCAGTAGCGGGAGAGTTGCCAAAAACATTCAGTACTTC. The chain combines TRBV6-5 with TRBJ2-4, with TRBD2 identical over 8 bases. CDR3 length equals 15 residues. After removal of 5 bases from V and 1 base from J, the junction contained 4 bases not matched to a gene. Germline CDR1 and CDR2: MNHEY and SVGAGI.